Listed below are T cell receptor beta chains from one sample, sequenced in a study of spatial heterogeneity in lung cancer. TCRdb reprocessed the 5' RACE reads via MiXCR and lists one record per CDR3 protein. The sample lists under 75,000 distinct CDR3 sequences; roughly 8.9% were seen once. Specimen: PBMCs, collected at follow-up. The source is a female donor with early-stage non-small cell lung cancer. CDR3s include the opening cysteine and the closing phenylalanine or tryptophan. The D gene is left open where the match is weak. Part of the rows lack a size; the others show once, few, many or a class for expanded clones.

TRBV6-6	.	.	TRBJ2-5	CATSGEAVETQYF	TGTGCCACCTCCGGAGAGGCAGTAGAGACCCAGTACTTC
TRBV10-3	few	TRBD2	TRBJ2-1	CAISESGEEGVAGSSYNEQFF	TGTGCCATCAGTGAGTCTGGTGAGGAGGGGGTAGCGGGAAGCTCCTACAATGAGCAGTTCTTC
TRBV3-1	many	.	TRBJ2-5	CASSQVSSSGQYF	TGTGCCAGCAGCCAAGTCAGCTCGTCAGGCCAGTACTTC
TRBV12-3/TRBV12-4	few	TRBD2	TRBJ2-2	CASSFGGAGELFF	TGTGCCAGCAGTTTTGGGGGGGCCGGGGAGCTGTTTTTT
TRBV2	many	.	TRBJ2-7	CASTLAGSYEQYF	TGTGCCAGCACGCTTGCGGGCAGCTACGAGCAGTACTTC
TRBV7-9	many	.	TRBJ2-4	CASSEQNIQYF	TGTGCCAGCAGCGAACAAAACATTCAGTACTTC
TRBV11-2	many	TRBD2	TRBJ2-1	CASSLDRAGGDLNNEQFF	TGTGCCAGCAGCTTAGACCGAGCGGGAGGAGACCTTAACAATGAGCAGTTCTTC
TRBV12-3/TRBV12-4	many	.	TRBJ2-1	CASSFDRRSRSSYNEQFF	TGTGCCAGCAGTTTTGACAGACGGAGCAGGAGCTCCTACAATGAGCAGTTCTTC
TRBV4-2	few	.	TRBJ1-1	CASSPKGQGTEAFF	TGTGCCAGCAGTCCGAAGGGGCAAGGCACTGAAGCTTTCTTT
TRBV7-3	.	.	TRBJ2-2	CASSLQLSTGELFF	TGTGCCAGCAGCTTACAGTTGTCGACCGGGGAGCTGTTTTTT
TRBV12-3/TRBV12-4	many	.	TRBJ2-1	CASSDPGAYNEQFF	TGTGCCAGCAGCGATCCCGGGGCCTACAATGAGCAGTTCTTC
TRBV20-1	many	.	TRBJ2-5	CSARTSVETQYF	TGCAGTGCTAGGACCTCTGTGGAGACCCAGTACTTC
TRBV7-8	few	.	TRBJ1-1	CASSLARAGWRNTEAFF	TGTGCCAGCAGCTTAGCGCGGGCAGGATGGAGGAACACTGAAGCTTTCTTT
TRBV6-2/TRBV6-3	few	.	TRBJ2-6	CASSQEAAGANVLTF	TGTGCCAGCAGCCAGGAGGCAGCAGGGGCCAACGTCCTGACTTTC
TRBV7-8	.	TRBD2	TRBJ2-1	CASSSQRGREGNEQFF	TGTGCCAGCAGCTCGCAACGCGGGAGAGAGGGCAATGAGCAGTTCTTC
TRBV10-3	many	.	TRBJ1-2	CAIDGSGYGYTF	TGTGCGATCGACGGTTCTGGTTATGGCTACACCTTC
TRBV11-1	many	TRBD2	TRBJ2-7	CASSLGLAGAVYEQYF	TGTGCCAGCAGCTTAGGACTAGCGGGAGCCGTCTACGAGCAGTACTTC
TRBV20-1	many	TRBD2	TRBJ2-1	CSAQRGASGSDEQFF	TGCAGTGCCCAGAGAGGGGCTAGCGGGAGCGATGAGCAGTTCTTC
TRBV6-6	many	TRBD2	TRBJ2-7	CASSRLAGGYEQYF	TGTGCCAGCAGTCGACTAGCGGGAGGCTACGAGCAGTACTTC
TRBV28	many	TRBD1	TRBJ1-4	CASSRTGRNEKLFF	TGTGCCAGCAGCAGGACAGGGCGGAATGAAAAACTGTTTTTT
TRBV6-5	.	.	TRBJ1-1	CASSSKQGNTEAFF	TGTGCCAGCAGTTCGAAACAGGGGAACACTGAAGCTTTCTTT
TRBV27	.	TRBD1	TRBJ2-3	CASSPTGQGDGTQYF	TGTGCCAGCAGTCCCACGGGACAGGGGGACGGTACGCAGTATTTT
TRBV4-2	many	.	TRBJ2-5	CASSQGGRNQETQYF	TGTGCCAGCAGCCAGGGAGGACGGAACCAAGAGACCCAGTACTTC
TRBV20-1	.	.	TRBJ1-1	CSAPSRGYTEAFF	TGCAGTGCGCCATCCAGGGGATACACTGAAGCTTTCTTT
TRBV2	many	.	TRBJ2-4	CASSSRTVAKNIQYF	TGTGCCAGCAGTTCCCGGACAGTAGCCAAAAACATTCAGTACTTC
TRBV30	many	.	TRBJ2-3	CAWSIWTAPHTQYF	TGTGCCTGGAGTATCTGGACAGCCCCACATACGCAGTATTTT